What follows is one T cell receptor (beta chain) and its context. What it binds is not known. CDR1 and CDR2 from the germline V gene are MNHEY and SMNVEV (reference sequence). The V end lost 2 bases, the J end lost 8 bases, and 15 bases lay between the germline ends. This CDR3 spans 14 amino acids. The data are from a study of cytomegalovirus exposure and HLA in healthy donors. Study overall: Researchers found that roughly 77% of 350 to 500 genotyped donors fell within the Caucasian-associated ancestry cluster.

Regarding the study as a whole: In a later analysis, a missense DCLRE1C variant was linked to TCR beta V- and J-gene trimming.

13 Jbeta primers and 60 Vbeta primers were used for the PCR. This table comes from immunoSEQ multiplex PCR, and its TCRdb copy is limited to in-frame clones, with some not included. The sample gives about 34,000 clones, about 67% of which show up once; over 9.5% is in the top ten. Sequencing was carried out using PBMCs. The genes are TRBV27 and TRBJ1-2; D ambiguous. This sequence originates from a man aged 40-55 years in good health and CMV-seropositive. The CDR3 DNA follows: TGTGCCAGCAGTTTAGAGCCAATCGGAGGGGGCTACACCTTC. Its protein is CASSLEPIGGGYTF.